This T cell receptor beta chain originates from a study of T cell repertoires in cytomegalovirus infection. The wider study: The public TCR beta signatures pointed to both CMV infection and matching HLA type. Findings and limits, study-wide: HLA-C-restricted CMV-specific TCR beta clonotypes were dominant in the ex vivo response.

This clonotype was seen repeatedly, ten times or more. The antigen is not known. TCRdb reprocessed the reads via MiXCR and lists one record per CDR3 protein. The top ten hold about a tenth of the sample, which has roughly 150,000 distinct CDR3 sequences, about 25% seen once. The CDR3 consists of 15 residues. Trimming cost V 5 bases and J 0 bases, with 12 bases left between them. Looked up from germline, CDR1 is SGHVS and CDR2 is FQNEAQ. The source of this sequence is a human donor in good health (CMV status not recorded). Some clones in this sample may be carry-over from other donors' samples. V gene TRBV7-8 combines with J gene TRBJ2-3, with D perhaps TRBD1 (6 bases). The material sequenced was PBMCs. The CDR3 coding sequence is TGTGCCAGCAGCGACAGACAGGATAGCACAGATACGCAGTATTTT. Translation: CASSDRQDSTDTQYF.